These 27 T cell receptor beta chains share one sample of origin, sequenced in a study of blood T cell repertoires in COVID-19. Measured with immunoSEQ multiplex PCR; TCRdb has only the in-frame clones, and not every one. The sample yields about 110,000 clones, 65% to 75% seen once. The sequenced sample was peripheral blood. The receptors were sampled from a man older than 75 with acute or convalescent COVID-19.

The chain employs TRBV20-1 and TRBJ1-5; possibly TRBD1 for D (6 bases). The germline V gene encodes CDR1 DFQATT and CDR2 SNEGSKA (reference sequence). Trimming took off 3 bases at V and 7 bases at J, with 16 bases between the two ends. The CDR3 sequence is 14 residues long. CDR3 sequence (DNA): TGCAGTGCTAGTACGGACAGCCAGTTGCAGCCCCAGCATTTT. It encodes CSASTDSQLQPQHF.

This clone was seen only a few times. The chain uses TRBV19 and TRBJ1-1, with TRBD1 as a possible D gene (5 bases). V lost 1 base and J lost 3, with 6 bases in between. This CDR3 has 13 residues. Germline V lookup: CDR1 LNHDA, CDR2 SQIVND (reference sequence). The CDR3 is CASSIGTYTEAFF. In DNA form, the CDR3 reads TGTGCCAGTAGTATAGGGACATACACTGAAGCTTTCTTT.

The CDR3 region has the DNA TGTGCCACCAGTGAAACAGACAGATCCTACGAGCAGTACTTC. Protein sequence: CATSETDRSYEQYF. The V and J genes are TRBV24-1 and TRBJ2-7, with a tentative D call TRBD1 (5 bases). The V gene lost 4 bases and the J gene lost 1 base, with 10 bases spanning the gap. From germline, CDR1 is KGHDR and CDR2 SFDVKD. The CDR3 is made up of 14 amino acids.

This chain joins TRBV28 and TRBJ1-5; D possibly corresponds to TRBD1 (6 bases). The germline V gene has CDR1 MDHEN and CDR2 SYDVKM. The V gene lost 0 bases and the J gene lost 4 bases, with 10 bases spanning the gap. This CDR3 spans 15 amino acids. DNA of the CDR3: TGTGCCAGCAGTTTATGGCAGGGGCCGAATCAGCCCCAGCATTTT. This sequence encodes CASSLWQGPNQPQHF.

V usage is TRBV2 and J usage is TRBJ1-1; the D gene is possibly TRBD1 (6 bases). V was clipped by 6 bases and J by 8 bases, with 13 bases between them. The CDR3 consists of 12 residues. Germline V gene data show CDR1 as SNHLY and CDR2 as FYNNEI. CDR3 in DNA: TGTGCCAGCAGGGGGGGGGCGGCCGAAGCTTTCTTT. This codes for CASRGGAAEAFF.

The gene calls are TRBV9 and TRBJ2-1, with D possibly matching TRBD1 (6 bases). The germline CDR1 and CDR2 sequences are SGDLS and YYNGEE. Trimming took off 7 bases at V and 7 bases at J, with 15 bases between the two ends. CDR3 length: 13 residues. The CDR3 loop is CASEGGAGNEQFF. CDR3 in DNA: TGTGCCAGCGAAGGGGGAGCAGGGAATGAGCAGTTCTTC. Filled out from reference TRBV9 and TRBJ2-1, the complete variable domain reads DSGVTQTPKHLITATGQRVTLRCSPRSGDLSVYWYQQSLDQGLQFLIQYYNGEERAKGNILERFSAQQFPDLHSELNLSSLELGDSALYFCASEGGAGNEQFFGPGTRLTVL.

This clone was seen more than once but under ten times. The rearrangement links TRBV15 to TRBJ1-6; 8 bases are a match to TRBD1. Per the germline V gene, CDR1 is LNHNV and CDR2 is YYDKDF (reference sequence). The CDR3 is made up of 16 amino acids. Trimming removed 0 bases from V and 7 bases from J; junction bases left unmatched: 5. In DNA, the CDR3 is TGTGCCACCAGCAGAGAGGGGGACAGGATGAATTCACCCCTCCACTTT. Its translation is CATSREGDRMNSPLHF.

This clone was detected only a few times. The chain is built from TRBV18 and TRBJ2-7; D may be TRBD1 (5 bases). With 3 bases removed from V and 3 bases from J, the gap between germline ends came to 9 bases. The CDR3 covers 13 residues. From germline, CDR1 is KGHSH and CDR2 LQKENI. CDR3: CASSPHRNYEQYF. The DNA of the CDR3 is TGTGCCAGCTCACCGCACAGGAACTACGAGCAGTACTTC.

This clone came up a few times. The DNA of the CDR3 is TGTGCCACAACAGGGGGCAGAGGAAATGAGCAGTTCTTC. Protein: CATTGGRGNEQFF. The rearrangement uses TRBV2 and TRBJ2-1, with 9 bases fitting TRBD1. Germline V gene lookup returns CDR1 SNHLY and CDR2 FYNNEI. The CDR3 length is 13 residues. Trimming removed 10 bases from V and 7 bases from J; junction bases left unmatched: 8.

Turning to this clone: At one boundary the junction diverges from the germline segment, which might be a read error. This rearrangement joins TRBV3-1 (or the pseudogene TRBV3-2) to TRBJ1-2; weak D call: TRBD1 (6 bases). Germline V gene data show CDR1 as LGHDT and CDR2 as YNNKEL (reference sequence). The length of the CDR3 is 15 residues. The DNA for the CDR3 is TGTGCCAGCGGCCAAGTGGTAAGGGGGATGTATGGCTACACCTTC. Its protein product is CASGQVVRGMYGYTF.

In this sample, this clone turned up a few times. The J gene is TRBJ1-1, the V gene TRBV13, with D tentatively TRBD1 (6 bases). The CDR3 contains 17 residues. Between the trimmed V and J ends, which lost 7 bases and 7 bases, there was a span of 28 bases. The germline V gene has CDR1 PRHDT and CDR2 FYEKMQ (reference sequence). As DNA, the CDR3 is TGTGCCAGCACCCGCTCTACCCGACCGTGGGGGGGGCGTGAAGCTTTCTTT. Residues: CASTRSTRPWGGREAFF. The entire variable domain, with the rest obtained from reference TRBV13 and TRBJ1-1, is as follows: AAGVIQSPRHLIKEKRETATLKCYPIPRHDTVYWYQQGPGQDPQFLISFYEKMQSDKGSIPDRFSAQQFSDYHSELNMSSLELGDSALYFCASTRSTRPWGGREAFFGQGTRLTVV.

The chain carries TRBV9 and TRBJ2-2; 7 bases fit TRBD2. Trimming at V came to 4 bases and at J to 7 bases, leaving 19 bases not matched to a gene. Germline CDR1 is SGDLS and CDR2 is YYNGEE. The CDR3 length is 18 residues. CDR3 residues: CASSSPHGRRDLIGELFF. The DNA of the CDR3 is TGTGCCAGCAGCTCACCTCACGGGAGGCGGGACCTAATCGGGGAGCTGTTTTTT. The full variable domain, completed using reference TRBV9 and TRBJ2-2, is DSGVTQTPKHLITATGQRVTLRCSPRSGDLSVYWYQQSLDQGLQFLIQYYNGEERAKGNILERFSAQQFPDLHSELNLSSLELGDSALYFCASSSPHGRRDLIGELFFGEGSRLTVL.

The J gene is TRBJ2-3, the V gene TRBV10-3; D is ambiguous. The CDR3 has 11 amino acids. Trimming left V 5 bases short and J 6 bases short, with 6 bases between. Germline loops: CDR1 ENHRY, CDR2 SYGVKD. The CDR3 protein is CAISYGDTQYF. CDR3 sequence (DNA): TGTGCCATCAGTTACGGGGATACGCAGTATTTT.

This chain links TRBV3-1 (or the pseudogene TRBV3-2) with TRBJ2-3, with TRBD2 matching over 11 bases. Germline lookup yields CDR1 LGHDT and CDR2 YNNKEL (reference sequence). The CDR3 spans 16 residues. J gave up 1 base and V 4 bases, and 4 bases lay outside the gene matches. The DNA for the CDR3 is TGTGCCAGCAGCCGTAGCGGGAGGGCCGGCACAGATACGCAGTATTTT. Residues: CASSRSGRAGTDTQYF.

This clone turned up a few times. The chain links TRBV30 to TRBJ2-7; 9 bases line up with TRBD2. J was trimmed by 7 bases and V by 0 bases; bases with no gene match: 7. CDR3 length equals 14 residues. Germline-derived CDR1 and CDR2 are GTSNPN and SVGIG (reference sequence). In DNA form, the CDR3 reads TGTGCCTGGAGTGTGAGCGGGGGGACGGGTGAGCAGTACTTC. This translates into CAWSVSGGTGEQYF.

The chain is built from TRBV3-1 (or the pseudogene TRBV3-2) and TRBJ1-1; D uncertain. Germline V gene data show CDR1 as LGHDT and CDR2 as YNNKEL (reference sequence). Trimming cost V 5 bases and J 1 base, with 11 bases left between them. This CDR3 is 14 amino acids long. CDR3 sequence (DNA): TGTGCCAGCAGCAGGCCGGGTTGGAACACTGAAGCTTTCTTT. Its translation is CASSRPGWNTEAFF.

V usage is TRBV2 and J usage is TRBJ2-3, with 7 positions matching TRBD1. J gave up 6 bases and V 4 bases, and 10 bases lay outside the gene matches. The CDR3 spans 15 residues. Germline CDR1 is SNHLY and CDR2 is FYNNEI. The CDR3 DNA reads as TGTGCCAGCAGTGTTTCCGGGACAGCCAGCGATACGCAGTATTTT. Amino acids: CASSVSGTASDTQYF.

The chain links TRBV5-1 to TRBJ1-4, with a tentative D call TRBD1 (6 bases). V was pared by 4 bases and J by 6 bases, with 16 bases between. The CDR3 has 15 residues. Germline loops: CDR1 SGHRS, CDR2 YFSETQ. CDR3: CASSPQQGPHEKLFF. CDR3 sequence (DNA): TGCGCCAGCAGCCCACAACAGGGTCCTCATGAAAAACTGTTTTTT.

This chain links TRBV14 with TRBJ2-4; perhaps TRBD1 as D (5 bases). Per the germline V gene, CDR1 is SGHDN and CDR2 is FVKESK. Trimming took off 3 bases at V and 9 bases at J, with 15 bases between the two ends. There are 14 residues in the CDR3. In DNA, the CDR3 is TGTGCCAGCAGCCAGGGGCTAATCCGGGCCATTCAGTACTTC. Protein product: CASSQGLIRAIQYF.

The chain couples TRBV5-4 to TRBJ2-1; tentatively, D is TRBD2 (6 bases). With 2 bases removed from V and 4 bases from J, the gap between germline ends came to 16 bases. Germline CDR1 SGHNT, CDR2 YYREEE (reference sequence). The CDR3 covers 16 residues. The CDR3 sequence: CASSFDRDSRYNEQFF. CDR3 coding DNA: TGTGCCAGCAGCTTCGACCGGGACTCGAGGTACAATGAGCAGTTCTTC.

CDR3 nucleotides: TGCGCCAGCAGCAGTAGCCCCTACAATGAGCAGTTCTTC. This translates into CASSSSPYNEQFF. The chain recombines TRBV5-1 with TRBJ2-1; D is unclear. V was pared by 4 bases and J by 2 bases, with 7 bases between. CDR1 is SGHRS and CDR2 is YFSETQ in the germline V gene. This CDR3 comprises 13 residues.

The genes are TRBV18 and TRBJ1-1; D gene uncertain. Germline CDR1 and CDR2: KGHSH and LQKENI. V gave up 6 bases and J gave up 4 bases, with 21 bases separating them. CDR3 size: 16 residues. For the CDR3, the DNA is TGTGCCAGCTCTCCTCCGAGCCGCGGGGTTTCCACTGAAGCTTTCTTT. Encoded protein: CASSPPSRGVSTEAFF.

The V call is TRBV5-1, the J call TRBJ2-2; 8 bases map to TRBD1. This CDR3 is built from 15 residues. Trimming at V came to 4 bases and at J to 7 bases, leaving 9 bases not matched to a gene. Germline V gene lookup returns CDR1 SGHRS and CDR2 YFSETQ. This chain's CDR3 is CASSDGQGAVGELFF. In nucleotides, the CDR3 is TGCGCCAGCAGCGATGGCCAGGGGGCTGTCGGGGAGCTGTTTTTT. Full variable domain (outside the CDR3, taken from reference TRBV5-1 and TRBJ2-2): KAGVTQTPRYLIKTRGQQVTLSCSPISGHRSVSWYQQTPGQGLQFLFEYFSETQRNKGNFPGRFSGRQFSNSRSEMNVSTLELGDSALYLCASSDGQGAVGELFFGEGSRLTVL.

This clone was observed a single time. This sequence joins TRBV29-1 and TRBJ1-1, with a weak D call TRBD1 (5 bases). Germline V CDR1 and CDR2: SQVTM, ANQGSEA. This CDR3 has 12 amino acids. Trimming removed 7 bases from V and 5 bases from J, with 14 bases in between. For the CDR3, the DNA is TGCAGCGGCGGCGGTCCAGGGACTGAAGCTTTCTTT. Protein sequence: CSGGGPGTEAFF.

This chain links TRBV7-2 with TRBJ2-2; TRBD2 agrees at 11 bases. With V trimmed by 4 bases and J by 5 bases, 3 bases remained unmatched. The CDR3 has 15 residues. Germline V lookup: CDR1 SGHTA, CDR2 FQGNSA. DNA of the CDR3: TGTGCCAGCAGCTCCTTAGCGGGAGGGACCGGGGAGCTGTTTTTT. It is translated as CASSSLAGGTGELFF.

The chain couples TRBV5-1 to TRBJ2-7; 8 positions agree with TRBD1. V trimming: 5 bases; J trimming: 2 bases; junction bases outside the gene matches: 9. Germline V CDR1 and CDR2: SGHRS, YFSETQ. CDR3 length equals 15 residues. The CDR3 region is CASRSGTGAAYEQYF. The DNA for the CDR3 is TGCGCCAGCAGGTCAGGGACAGGTGCCGCCTACGAGCAGTACTTC. Filled out from reference TRBV5-1 and TRBJ2-7, the complete variable domain reads KAGVTQTPRYLIKTRGQQVTLSCSPISGHRSVSWYQQTPGQGLQFLFEYFSETQRNKGNFPGRFSGRQFSNSRSEMNVSTLELGDSALYLCASRSGTGAAYEQYFGPGTRLTVT.

This clone was found a few times. V is TRBV28 and J is TRBJ1-1; D remains ambiguous. Germline V gives CDR1 MDHEN, CDR2 SYDVKM. This CDR3 spans 12 amino acids. Trimming took 6 bases from V and 0 from J, leaving 5 bases between them. The CDR3 coding sequence is TGTGCCAGCAGGAGGATGAACACTGAAGCTTTCTTT. It translates to CASRRMNTEAFF.